This T cell receptor beta chain emerged from a study of CD8+ T cells in alopecia areata. Study-level findings and limits: Affected lesional scalp, above all in alopecia totalis/universalis, was more clonal than normal scalp.

Collection of lesional scalp punch biopsies and peripheral blood was performed in alopecia areata patients. V was cut by 4 bases and J by 5 bases, with 17 bases left in between. CDR3 length: 15 amino acids. Germline CDR1 is SGHNT and CDR2 is YYREEE (reference sequence). Concerning this clone itself: Its cognate antigen is unknown.

Sequencing relied on a cDNA template that was reverse transcribed from extracted RNA. Clones were read by immunoSEQ multiplex PCR, and TCRdb kept only the in-frame ones, dropping some. This table holds approximately 98,000 clones, over 55% found once. Input material: NKG2D-low CD8+ T cells sorted from blood. The chain combines TRBV5-4 with TRBJ2-3; D may correspond to TRBD1 or TRBD2 (5 bases each). The clonotype comes from a human donor with alopecia areata. This CDR3 is CASSPHWGTIDTQYF. The CDR3 nucleotides read TGTGCCAGCAGCCCCCATTGGGGGACCATAGATACGCAGTATTTT.